This note documents a single T cell receptor (beta chain) sequence. This sample is part of a study of blood T cell repertoires in COVID-19. About the study: The United States, Italy and Spain were the sources of the acute and convalescent COVID-19 samples. T cells, B-cell-depleted T cells, or PBMCs supplied cDNA or gDNA.

Authors' processing steps: How many nucleated cells were present was estimated from reference gene primer amplification. Assay used: immunoSEQ multiplex PCR; TCRdb lists only in-frame clones, some missing. Clone size and the V and J calls come from that table; the DNA yielded D and trimming. The sample carries 210,000 or so clones, approximately 84% recorded once. Seattle enrolled patients during active infection and tracked them longitudinally. V lost 4 bases, J lost 9 bases, and 8 bases lay in between. Germline V gene data show CDR1 as SGDLS and CDR2 as YYNGEE. This CDR3 is 11 amino acids long. The chain has TRBV9 and TRBJ2-1, with a weak D call TRBD2 (5 bases). Sequencing was carried out using peripheral blood. The TCR was taken from an elderly woman with COVID-19, enrolled during active disease. The CDR3 protein is CASSPRGEQFF. The CDR3 nucleotides are TGTGCCAGCAGCCCCCGGGGTGAGCAGTTCTTC.